The following is a TCR beta chain sequence with its context. In this sample, this clone turned up once. The specificity of this receptor is unknown. No much larger clone is present one base from it, and per-base qualities are unavailable. Each collaborating institution followed its own protocols to collect whole blood in K2EDTA tubes. Collaborator samples were shipped for TCRbeta analysis as frozen whole blood, isolated PBMCs, or DNA extracted from either sample type. For this chain, trimming is 5 bases at the V end and 7 bases at the J end, and the number of junction bases without a gene match is 8. Its CDR3 holds 15 amino acids, cysteine through phenylalanine. Left in the record is the CDR3 DNA by itself, 45 bases read in frame from the first base. The germline V gene supplies CDR1 SGHTA and CDR2 FQGNSA. These data originate in a study of blood T cell repertoires in COVID-19 (TCRdb year 2020). Describing the broader study: Collaborator samples came from the United States, Italy and Spain and covered acute and convalescent phases of COVID-19. The samples were drawn from the first 160 participants of the ongoing ImmuneRACE study and from 950 to 1,500 subjects provided by 6 global collaborators. Deeply sampled blood TCRbeta repertoires from subjects exposed to, actively infected with, or recovered from COVID-19 were included in the dataset. The repertoires were made available in a free public database intended to serve as a resource for research on the immune response to SARS-CoV-2. The material from the prospective study consisted of cDNA or gDNA derived from T cells, B-cell-depleted T cells, or PBMCs. A de-identified subject ID, COVID-19 status, age in years and sex were almost always included in the sample metadata. Where available, HLA class I and class II types were obtained from metadata supplied by the sample provider rather than from assay-based typing.

The paper's findings and limits, for the study overall: Clinical and demographic metadata were provided uncurated, with the amount varying by source and participant.

TCRbeta CDR3 regions were amplified from genomic DNA using the immunoSEQ Assay, a bias-controlled multiplex PCR. Regarding the original processing steps: Within the assay, amplification of reference gene primers was used to estimate how many nucleated cells each sample contained. To quantify the absolute abundance of each unique TCRbeta CDR3 rearrangement, sequence reads were collapsed and filtered. For each sample, productive Simpson clonality was calculated as the square root of Simpson's diversity index across productive rearrangements. Here the immuneACCESS table is served through TCRdb, limited to in-frame sequences with V and J called. Missing clones are a known gap in these copies; in checked studies unresolved V genes cover under half, and the rest lacks a known reason. That table furnishes V, J and clone size, whereas the DNA furnished D and trimming. The sample profile shows more than 90,000 clones; about 89% of them were found once. The ten largest make up around 16% of the sample.

The TCR was taken from a man aged 50 to 59 with acute or convalescent COVID-19. The specimen sequenced was peripheral blood. The chain joins TRBV7-2 to TRBJ1-6; a stretch of 7 junction bases matches TRBD1. The bases read TGTGCCAGCAGCCAAAGACAGGGTGTGAATTCACCCCTCCACTTT. Translation gives CASSQRQGVNSPLHF.